The 2 T cell receptor beta chains below were found in one sample sequenced in a study of shared clonotypes between healthy human individuals. Selected positively for CCR7 and CD45RO-negative, naive CD8 cells excluded terminally differentiated effector memory CD45RA+ cells. Measured with immunoSEQ multiplex PCR; TCRdb has only the in-frame clones, and not every one. The data contain about 2,100,000 clones, more than 85% of them singletons. The sequenced sample consisted of naive CD8+ T cells from PBMCs. The receptors derive from a man younger than 30 in good health. Some clones in this sample may be carry-over from other donors' samples.

On this clone: Other DNA sequences within the sample encode an identical CDR3. The chain combines TRBV13 with TRBJ2-6; 7 bases agree with TRBD1. The CDR3 is 15 amino acids. Germline V gene sequence: CDR1 PRHDT, CDR2 FYEKMQ (reference sequence). Unmatched junction bases numbered 3, after V lost 5 bases and J lost 2 bases. The CDR3 region has the DNA TGTGCCAGCAGCCCCACAGGGGCTGGGGCCAACGTCCTGACTTTC. It yields the protein CASSPTGAGANVLTF.

In this sample, this clone turned up a few times. The J gene is TRBJ2-2, the V gene TRBV7-9, with a weak D call TRBD2 (6 bases). CDR1 and CDR2 (germline): SEHNR, FQNEAQ (reference sequence). Trimming pared 5 bases from V and 3 bases from J, leaving 13 bases between. CDR3 length equals 15 residues. CDR3 residues: CASSPQWDYTGELFF. CDR3 in DNA: TGTGCCAGCAGCCCGCAATGGGACTACACCGGGGAGCTGTTTTTT.